The 23 T cell receptor beta chains given below trace back to one sample, sequenced in a study of neurological immune-mediated disorders. TCRdb passed the 5' RACE reads through MiXCR, listing each CDR3 protein once. The sample records 15,000 to 20,000 distinct CDR3 sequences, 27% being singletons. Sequenced input: PBMCs. The origin of the receptors is a man aged 50-60 years with HTLV-1-associated myelopathy (HAM/TSP).

Relative to its sample, this clonotype is medium-sized (0.01 to 0.1%). The chain recombines TRBV24-1 with TRBJ2-7, with 9 bases aligning to TRBD2. The V gene end was trimmed by 4 bases and the J gene end by 4 bases; junction bases not matched to a gene: 10. The CDR3 is 16 amino acids. Germline lookup yields CDR1 KGHDR and CDR2 SFDVKD. CDR3 coding DNA: TGTGCCACCAGTGACGTCGGGCGGGAGGGCCGGTACGAGCAGTACTTC. Amino acids: CATSDVGREGRYEQYF.

This clonotype occurred a few times. The chain joins TRBV6-2 or TRBV6-3 to TRBJ2-7, with TRBD2 matching over 11 bases. This CDR3 region has 16 residues. Trimming cost V 7 bases and J 4 bases; bases outside gene matches: 12. Germline assignment: CDR1 MNHEY and CDR2 SVGEGT. The CDR3, as DNA: TGTGCCAGCATGCATCCCTCTCTAGCGGGAGGATACGAGCAGTACTTC. The encoded protein is CASMHPSLAGGYEQYF.

This chain uses TRBV5-1 with TRBJ2-1; 8 bases map to TRBD1. V lost 0 bases, J lost 4 bases, and 0 bases stayed unmatched. There are 14 residues in the CDR3. Germline loops: CDR1 SGHRS, CDR2 YFSETQ. CDR3 sequence reads: CASSLGDRYNEQFF. The CDR3 DNA reads TGCGCCAGCAGCTTGGGGGACAGGTACAATGAGCAGTTCTTC.

As to this clonotype: Possible read error: a much larger clone is one base away. V and J are TRBV7-2 and TRBJ2-7, with a weak D call TRBD1 (6 bases). The CDR3 extends over 15 amino acids. Germline values: CDR1 SGHTA, CDR2 FQGNSA. In DNA form, the CDR3 reads TGTGCCAGCAGCTTGGAATTAACAGGGTCCTACGAGGAGTACTTC. Translated, it gives CASSLELTGSYEEYF.

V usage is TRBV12-3 or TRBV12-4 and J usage is TRBJ1-2; TRBD1 is a possible D gene (5 bases). Deletions cut 6 bases from V and 5 bases from J, with 10 bases between. This CDR3 has 12 amino acids. The CDR3 coding sequence is TGTGCCAGCAGCCCCCAGGGATATGGCTACACCTTC. It yields the protein CASSPQGYGYTF.

This clonotype was seen at least ten times. J is TRBJ2-3 and V is TRBV3-1; 11 positions match TRBD1. Germline-derived CDR1 and CDR2 are LGHDT and YNNKEL (reference sequence). CDR3 length: 18 residues. The J segment lost 2 bases and the V segment lost 3 bases, leaving 10 bases of the junction unmatched. The CDR3 coding sequence is TGTGCCAGCAGCCATCCCCAAGGGACAGGGGGTTTCACAGATACGCAGTATTTT. Protein sequence: CASSHPQGTGGFTDTQYF.

This clonotype was picked up a small number of times. This rearrangement joins TRBV20-1 to TRBJ1-6, with a tentative D call TRBD1 (5 bases). V lost 6 bases to trimming and J lost 8 bases, with 11 bases between them. Germline V gene data show CDR1 as DFQATT and CDR2 as SNEGSKA (reference sequence). The CDR3 is 12 residues long. The CDR3 spells CSAKMGDSPLHF. CDR3 bases: TGCAGTGCGAAAATGGGGGATTCACCCCTCCACTTT.

Only a few counts were recorded for this clonotype. The rearrangement links TRBV20-1 to TRBJ1-5, with D perhaps TRBD1 (5 bases). V was clipped by 7 bases and J by 4 bases, with 14 bases between them. The CDR3 contains 13 residues. Germline V lookup: CDR1 DFQATT, CDR2 SNEGSKA (reference sequence). The DNA of the CDR3 is TGCAGTGTTTCCAGGGAAGAGAATCAGCCCCAGCATTTT. It is translated as CSVSREENQPQHF.

V gene TRBV7-6 combines with J gene TRBJ2-7; tentatively, D is TRBD1 (5 bases). The CDR3 length is 14 residues. In germline, CDR1 is SGHVS, CDR2 FNYEAQ. Trimming took off 1 base at V and 5 bases at J, with 12 bases between the two ends. CDR3 amino acids: CASSLGAGRHEQYF. The DNA of the CDR3 is TGTGCCAGCAGCTTAGGGGCAGGGCGCCACGAGCAGTACTTC.

The CDR3 loop reads CSAYDRAAGGTEAFF. The CDR3 DNA follows: TGCAGTGCTTACGACAGGGCTGCGGGGGGCACTGAAGCTTTCTTT. The chain couples TRBV20-1 to TRBJ1-1; 7 bases line up with TRBD1. V trimming: 5 bases; J trimming: 4 bases; junction bases outside the gene matches: 13. Per the germline V gene, CDR1 is DFQATT and CDR2 is SNEGSKA (reference sequence). CDR3 length equals 15 residues.

This clonotype has a handful of counts. V gene TRBV28 combines with J gene TRBJ2-6; D perhaps matches TRBD2 (6 bases). V was pared by 3 bases and J by 0 bases, with 9 bases between. Germline CDR1 MDHEN, CDR2 SYDVKM. The CDR3 has 16 amino acids. The DNA for the CDR3 is TGTGCCAGCAGTTTTACTAGCAGCTCTGGGGCCAACGTCCTGACTTTC. Its translation is CASSFTSSSGANVLTF.

The V call is TRBV30, the J call TRBJ1-3; the D is unclear. This CDR3 region has 12 residues. Germline lookup yields CDR1 GTSNPN and CDR2 SVGIG (reference sequence). V was trimmed by 1 base and J by 4 bases, leaving 5 bases between them. The CDR3 spells CAWSALGNTIYF. As DNA, the CDR3 is TGTGCCTGGAGTGCCCTAGGAAACACCATATATTTT.

This clonotype came up a few times. The chain links TRBV5-4 to TRBJ2-1; a weak D match, TRBD2 (6 bases). The CDR3 length is 15 residues. Trimming cost V 4 bases and J 3 bases, with 14 bases left between them. Germline-derived CDR1 and CDR2 are SGHNT and YYREEE (reference sequence). The CDR3 nucleotides read TGTGCCAGCAGCCCTAACATGGACTACTACAATGAGCAGTTCTTC. Translating gives CASSPNMDYYNEQFF. Based on the CDR3 plus reference TRBV5-4 and TRBJ2-1, the full variable domain is ETGVTQSPTHLIKTRGQQVTLRCSSQSGHNTVSWYQQALGQGPQFIFQYYREEENGRGNFPPRFSGLQFPNYSSELNVNALELDDSALYLCASSPNMDYYNEQFFGPGTRLTVL.

This clonotype was seen only a few times. The V and J genes are TRBV7-3 and TRBJ2-3, with D possibly being TRBD2 (6 bases). Germline CDR1 SGHTA, CDR2 FQGTGA. With 5 bases removed from V and 2 bases from J, the gap between germline ends came to 14 bases. The CDR3 is 15 amino acids. CDR3 loop: CASSPGVAVTDTQYF. The CDR3 DNA sequence: TGTGCCAGCAGCCCTGGGGTAGCGGTCACAGATACGCAGTATTTT.

This chain links TRBV5-1 with TRBJ2-6, with TRBD1 matching over 7 bases. J lost 0 bases, V lost 4 bases, and 16 bases had no gene match. From germline, CDR1 is SGHRS and CDR2 YFSETQ. The CDR3 length is 20 residues. The CDR3 region is CASSLRIRDSFSSGANVLTF. The CDR3, as DNA: TGCGCCAGCAGCCTCCGGATCCGGGACAGCTTTAGCTCTGGGGCCAACGTCCTGACTTTC.

This clonotype was found many times. The chain couples TRBV7-9 to TRBJ2-5, with 9 nucleotides matching TRBD1. The CDR3 runs to 13 residues. CDR1 SEHNR and CDR2 FQNEAQ come from the germline V gene (reference sequence). The CDR3 sequence: CVTKQDRGETQYF. The CDR3 DNA follows: TGTGTTACCAAGCAGGACAGGGGAGAGACCCAGTACTTC.

This clonotype counts as medium-sized. The chain carries TRBV5-1 and TRBJ1-1, with unresolved D. Germline V lookup: CDR1 SGHRS, CDR2 YFSETQ. The CDR3 spans 15 residues. Trimming stripped 0 bases from V and 3 bases from J, with 12 bases between. CDR3 residues: CASSLARSRDTEAFF. The CDR3 DNA reads TGCGCCAGCAGCTTGGCCAGGTCCCGCGACACTGAAGCTTTCTTT. The full variable domain, rest sourced from reference TRBV5-1 and TRBJ1-1, is KAGVTQTPRYLIKTRGQQVTLSCSPISGHRSVSWYQQTPGQGLQFLFEYFSETQRNKGNFPGRFSGRQFSNSRSEMNVSTLELGDSALYLCASSLARSRDTEAFFGQGTRLTVV.

The chain couples TRBV2 to TRBJ1-3; D unclear. The CDR3 covers 17 residues. In germline, CDR1 is SNHLY, CDR2 FYNNEI. Between the trimmed V and J ends, which lost 2 bases and 1 base, there was a span of 15 bases. The CDR3 region has the DNA TGTGCCAGCAGTGAAACCTCACCTCGAGGGTCTGGAAACACCATATATTTT. Its translation: CASSETSPRGSGNTIYF.

This clonotype was recorded only once. This chain joins TRBV10-3 and TRBJ1-6; D unresolved. Per germline, CDR1 ENHRY and CDR2 SYGVKD. V was cut by 2 bases and J by 7 bases, with 6 bases left in between. The CDR3 length is 13 residues. CDR3 nucleotides: TGTGCCATCAGTGAGGGACCCAATTCACCCCTCCACTTT. Translating it yields CAISEGPNSPLHF.

This clonotype has more than one count but fewer than ten. The chain is built from TRBV5-1 and TRBJ2-7; TRBD2 agrees at 7 bases. Germline lookup yields CDR1 SGHRS and CDR2 YFSETQ. The CDR3 runs 14 residues. The V and J ends lost 4 bases and 4 bases, in that order; junction bases with no gene match: 8. The CDR3 reads CASSRGDQPYEQYF. CDR3 in DNA: TGCGCCAGCAGCCGGGGGGACCAGCCTTACGAGCAGTACTTC.

This clonotype came up a few times. The chain uses TRBV6-5 and TRBJ1-2, with D perhaps matching TRBD1 (5 bases). V was pared by 2 bases and J by 5 bases, with 12 bases between. The germline V gene has CDR1 MNHEY and CDR2 SVGAGI. This CDR3 region has 14 residues. The CDR3 region has the DNA TGTGCCAGCAGTTACCGGGACTCTGGGTATGGCTACACCTTC. Protein sequence: CASSYRDSGYGYTF.

This clonotype appeared a few times. The chain carries TRBV4-2 and TRBJ2-7, with D possibly being TRBD1 or TRBD2 (5 bases each). This CDR3 region has 15 residues. Germline loops: CDR1 LGHNA, CDR2 YNFKEQ. Trimming removed 1 base at V and 2 bases at J, with 12 bases between. CDR3 loop: CASSQGSRGTYEQYF. The CDR3 nucleotides are TGTGCCAGCAGCCAAGGCTCGAGGGGCACCTACGAGCAGTACTTC.

The V and J genes are TRBV18 and TRBJ1-3; D perhaps matches TRBD1 (6 bases). Germline V CDR1 and CDR2: KGHSH, LQKENI. The CDR3 loop spans 14 amino acids. V was clipped by 8 bases and J by 0 bases, with 11 bases between them. The CDR3 DNA reads TGTGCCAGCGAACGGGACAACTCTGGAAACACCATATATTTT. This sequence encodes CASERDNSGNTIYF.